This is a list of T cell receptor beta chains from one sample in a study of blood T cell repertoires in COVID-19. Some clones are missing from TCRdb's copy, which holds only in-frame ones; the method was immunoSEQ multiplex PCR. The table has 200,000 to 300,000 clones, 80% to 90% seen once. The sequencing sample was made of PBMCs or T cells enriched from blood (not recorded which). The origin of the receptors is a man aged 35 to 55 who had recovered from COVID-19. CDR3s include the opening cysteine and the closing phenylalanine or tryptophan. D genes are given only for firm matches. Size values are once, few and many counts, or a class for expanded clones, and some rows have none.

D,size,V,J,CDR3,DNA
-,-,TRBV9,TRBJ2-2,CASSSRRESTGELFF,TGTGCCAGCAGCTCCCGTCGGGAGTCCACCGGGGAGCTGTTTTTT
-,once,TRBV9,TRBJ2-7,CASSARPGSSYEQYF,TGTGCCAGCAGCGCCAGACCTGGGAGCTCCTACGAGCAGTACTTC
TRBD1,-,TRBV18,TRBJ2-1,CASSPWAPGQGTEQFF,TGTGCCAGCTCACCATGGGCTCCGGGACAGGGCACTGAGCAGTTCTTC
-,-,TRBV6-5,TRBJ1-2,CASSVDRGYGYTF,TGTGCCAGCAGCGTGGACCGGGGCTATGGCTACACCTTC
-,-,TRBV7-2,TRBJ2-5,CASSLERQSRETQYF,TGTGCCAGCAGCTTAGAAAGACAGTCTCGGGAGACCCAGTACTTC
TRBD2,few,TRBV7-7,TRBJ2-1,CASSLESNPGLAGGRCRNEQFF,TGTGCTAGCAGCTTAGAGTCAAACCCGGGACTAGCGGGGGGTAGGTGTCGGAATGAGCAGTTCTTC
-,-,TRBV4-3,TRBJ1-5,CASSQDLTGSFVQPQHF,TGCGCCAGCAGCCAAGATCTAACAGGGTCGTTTGTTCAGCCCCAGCATTTT
TRBD2,-,TRBV7-9,TRBJ2-7,CASSLSGRLDEQYF,TGTGCCAGCAGCTTGAGCGGGAGACTTGACGAGCAGTACTTC
TRBD1,-,TRBV19,TRBJ2-1,CASSIQGANEQFF,TGTGCCAGTAGTATACAGGGGGCCAATGAGCAGTTCTTC
TRBD2,-,TRBV27,TRBJ2-7,CASRREGSYEQYF,TGTGCCAGCAGACGGGAGGGGTCCTACGAGCAGTACTTC
TRBD2,-,TRBV4-3,TRBJ2-7,CASSSRLAGAYEQYF,TGCGCCAGCAGCTCCCGGCTAGCGGGGGCCTACGAGCAGTACTTC
TRBD1,once,TRBV18,TRBJ1-1,CASSPSGRDSEAFF,TGTGCCAGCTCACCGAGCGGCAGGGACAGTGAAGCTTTCTTT
TRBD1,-,TRBV11-2,TRBJ1-4,CASREDRGEKLFF,TGTGCCAGCAGAGAGGACAGGGGTGAAAAACTGTTTTTT
-,few,TRBV6-5,TRBJ1-1,CASSSHDSNTEAFF,TGTGCCAGCAGTTCCCACGACAGTAACACTGAAGCTTTCTTT
-,-,TRBV3-1/TRBV3-2,TRBJ2-3,CASSQVSLGPYSDTQYF,TGTGCCAGCAGCCAAGTGAGCCTCGGTCCCTATTCAGATACGCAGTATTTT
-,-,TRBV29-1,TRBJ2-7,CSVGTDLSYEQYF,TGCAGCGTTGGGACTGACCTCTCCTACGAGCAGTACTTC
-,-,TRBV11-3,TRBJ2-7,CASSSSGGYEQYF,TGTGCCAGCAGCTCCTCTGGGGGGTACGAGCAGTACTTC
TRBD1,-,TRBV19,TRBJ1-2,CASSLGQGWANYGYTF,TGTGCCAGTAGTCTCGGACAGGGTTGGGCTAACTATGGCTACACCTTC
TRBD2,-,TRBV2,TRBJ2-2,CASRLAGGKENTGELFF,TGTGCCAGTCGACTAGCGGGAGGAAAGGAGAACACCGGGGAGCTGTTTTTT
TRBD1,-,TRBV5-1,TRBJ1-5,CASSQGQGGNQPQHF,TGCGCCAGCAGCCAGGGACAGGGAGGCAATCAGCCCCAGCATTTT
TRBD1,-,TRBV12-5,TRBJ1-1,CASGSQGAQNTEAFF,TGTGCTAGTGGTTCACAGGGGGCGCAGAACACTGAAGCTTTCTTT
TRBD2,-,TRBV29-1,TRBJ2-7,CSVEDISSGGNYEQYF,TGCAGCGTTGAAGATATTTCTAGCGGGGGGAACTACGAGCAGTACTTC
-,-,TRBV9,TRBJ1-1,CASSVNFRGNTEAFF,TGTGCCAGCAGCGTAAATTTTCGGGGGAACACTGAAGCTTTCTTT
TRBD1,-,TRBV2,TRBJ2-7,CASSELTGAFYEQYF,TGTGCCAGCAGTGAATTGACAGGGGCCTTCTACGAGCAGTACTTC
-,-,TRBV9,TRBJ2-7,CASSVGAQSYEQYF,TGTGCCAGCAGCGTAGGGGCCCAATCCTACGAGCAGTACTTC
-,-,TRBV10-3,TRBJ2-2,CAISEGAGDTGELFF,TGTGCCATCAGTGAGGGGGCCGGTGACACCGGGGAGCTGTTTTTT
-,few,TRBV28,TRBJ1-6,CASSLIGPPSGNSPLHF,TGTGCCAGCAGTTTAATCGGCCCGCCATCGGGTAATTCACCCCTCCACTTT
TRBD2,-,TRBV2,TRBJ2-1,CASSGLAGANEQFF,TGTGCCAGCAGTGGACTAGCGGGAGCCAATGAGCAGTTCTTC
TRBD2,-,TRBV3-1/TRBV3-2,TRBJ2-3,CASSHLSGGDYTDTQYF,TGTGCCAGCAGCCACCTGAGCGGGGGGGACTACACAGATACGCAGTATTTT
TRBD2,-,TRBV13,TRBJ2-3,CASRDRVGLAGVIVETDTQYF,TGTGCCAGCAGGGACAGGGTTGGGCTAGCGGGAGTAATTGTTGAGACAGATACGCAGTATTTT
TRBD1,-,TRBV7-2,TRBJ1-2,CASSEDRDGNYGYTF,TGTGCCAGCAGCGAAGACAGGGACGGCAACTATGGCTACACCTTC
-,-,TRBV12-3/TRBV12-4,TRBJ1-1,CASSRTPDSEAFF,TGTGCCAGCAGCCGCACCCCGGACAGTGAAGCTTTCTTT
TRBD1,-,TRBV20-1,TRBJ1-5,CSASDRDSHYQPQHF,TGCAGTGCAAGTGACCGGGACAGCCATTATCAGCCCCAGCATTTT
TRBD2,-,TRBV7-2,TRBJ2-3,CASRLAGVSDTQYF,TGTGCCAGCAGACTAGCGGGAGTCTCCGATACGCAGTATTTT
-,few,TRBV29-1,TRBJ1-1,CSVETPQGWTEAFF,TGCAGCGTTGAGACCCCTCAGGGTTGGACTGAAGCTTTCTTT
-,-,TRBV6-5,TRBJ1-3,CASSYDVGAGNTIYF,TGTGCCAGCAGTTACGATGTCGGAGCTGGAAACACCATATATTTT
TRBD2,-,TRBV10-3,TRBJ2-3,CAINIAGTDTQYF,TGTGCCATCAACATAGCGGGGACAGATACGCAGTATTTT
-,-,TRBV18,TRBJ2-6,CASSPVMRIGGYNSGANVLTF,TGTGCCAGCTCACCGGTAATGAGAATTGGGGGCTACAACTCTGGGGCCAACGTCCTGACTTTC
TRBD1,-,TRBV28,TRBJ2-7,CASSLYWTGSSYEQYF,TGTGCCAGCAGTTTATATTGGACAGGGAGCTCCTACGAGCAGTACTTC
-,-,TRBV4-3,TRBJ2-1,CASSQDQLNNEQFF,TGCGCCAGCAGCCAAGATCAACTTAACAATGAGCAGTTCTTC
TRBD1,-,TRBV2,TRBJ2-3,CAASGQGVSGTQYF,TGTGCCGCCTCGGGACAGGGCGTGTCGGGTACGCAGTATTTT
-,-,TRBV6-1,TRBJ1-6,CASSGPTGSYNSPLHF,TGTGCCAGCAGTGGTCCGACAGGCTCCTATAATTCACCCCTCCACTTT
-,-,TRBV6-5,TRBJ2-7,CASSYDDRPYEQYF,TGTGCCAGCAGCTACGACGACAGGCCCTACGAGCAGTACTTC
TRBD2,-,TRBV19,TRBJ2-3,CASSIGGGVTDTQYF,TGTGCCAGTAGTATAGGGGGAGGGGTGACAGATACGCAGTATTTT
-,-,TRBV3-1/TRBV3-2,TRBJ1-2,CASSQVRGKGRGPYYGYTF,TGTGCCAGCAGCCAAGTTAGGGGAAAGGGCAGGGGCCCCTACTATGGCTACACCTTC
TRBD1,once,TRBV3-1/TRBV3-2,TRBJ2-5,CASSQDRRQGETQYF,TGTGCCAGCAGCCAAGATAGGAGACAGGGTGAGACCCAGTACTTC
TRBD1,-,TRBV19,TRBJ1-1,CASRVHRGPGDWNTEAFF,TGTGCCAGTAGAGTTCACAGGGGGCCGGGCGACTGGAACACTGAAGCTTTCTTT
-,-,TRBV28,TRBJ2-7,CASSFRYEQYF,TGTGCCAGCAGTTTCCGGTACGAGCAGTACTTC
TRBD2,-,TRBV7-2,TRBJ2-1,CATTTSGSWGEQFF,TGTGCCACCACGACTAGCGGGAGTTGGGGTGAGCAGTTCTTC
-,-,TRBV7-9,TRBJ1-1,CASKEAAPTEAFF,TGTGCCAGCAAAGAGGCAGCCCCCACTGAAGCTTTCTTT